This is a list of T cell receptor beta chains from one sample in a study of blood T cell repertoires in COVID-19. The data were produced by immunoSEQ multiplex PCR, yet TCRdb's version contains in-frame clones alone and is incomplete. Of a few hundred thousand clones in the sample, more than 75% were seen once. The sequenced material came from PBMCs or T cells enriched from blood (not recorded which). Receptor source: a man under 40 who had recovered from COVID-19. Both conserved end residues are part of each CDR3. A D gene is named only where the DNA matches it firmly. Clone size is shown for a subset of rows, as once, few, many or a class of expanded clone.

CDR3aa,CDR3nt,j_gene,v_gene,abundance,d_gene
CASSIRDSVQWAQHF,TGTGCCAGTAGTATCCGGGACAGCGTGCAATGGGCCCAGCATTTT,TRBJ1-5,TRBV19,-,TRBD1
CASSPRTNEKLFF,TGTGCCAGCAGCCCCAGAACTAATGAAAAACTGTTTTTT,TRBJ1-4,TRBV4-2,once,-
CASSLAGLAKNIQYF,TGCGCCAGCAGCTTGGCAGGACTAGCCAAAAACATTCAGTACTTC,TRBJ2-4,TRBV5-1,-,-
CASSEGQANTGELFF,TGTGCCAGTAGTGAGGGACAGGCGAACACCGGGGAGCTGTTTTTT,TRBJ2-2,TRBV19,once,TRBD1
CASSLETKNYGYTF,TGCGCCAGCAGCTTGGAAACAAAGAACTATGGCTACACCTTC,TRBJ1-2,TRBV5-1,-,-
CASSVGPTGGAEAFF,TGTGCCAGCAGCGTAGGACCAACAGGGGGGGCTGAAGCTTTCTTT,TRBJ1-1,TRBV9,-,TRBD1
CASSQSGTGTGELFF,TGTGCCAGCTCACAATCGGGGACAGGGACCGGGGAGCTGTTTTTT,TRBJ2-2,TRBV18,-,TRBD1
CAWSTGGNTEAFF,TGTGCCTGGTCGACAGGGGGCAACACTGAAGCTTTCTTT,TRBJ1-1,TRBV30,-,TRBD1
CASRLGQGEGEQYF,TGTGCCAGCAGACTGGGACAGGGTGAGGGCGAGCAGTACTTC,TRBJ2-7,TRBV6-5,-,TRBD1
CASRPTGALYGYTF,TGTGCCAGCAGGCCCACAGGGGCCCTATATGGCTACACCTTC,TRBJ1-2,TRBV27,-,TRBD1
CASRLRNYRDGNTGELFF,TGCGCCAGCAGACTGAGAAACTACAGGGATGGAAACACCGGGGAGCTGTTTTTT,TRBJ2-2,TRBV4-1,-,-
CAWSVETTNTEAFF,TGTGCCTGGAGTGTTGAAACTACGAACACTGAAGCTTTCTTT,TRBJ1-1,TRBV30,few,-
CASSPGQSYGYTF,TGCGCCAGCAGCCCGGGACAGTCCTATGGCTACACCTTC,TRBJ1-2,TRBV5-1,-,TRBD1
CATSEGQMEQPQHF,TGTGCCACCAGCGAGGGACAGATGGAACAGCCCCAGCATTTT,TRBJ1-5,TRBV15,-,TRBD1
CATSDSRGGFEAQFF,TGTGCCACCAGTGATTCCCGCGGGGGCTTTGAGGCGCAGTTCTTC,TRBJ2-1,TRBV24-1,-,-
CASRLGDRKQAEAFF,TGCGCCAGCAGATTAGGGGACAGGAAGCAGGCTGAAGCTTTCTTT,TRBJ1-1,TRBV5-1,-,TRBD1
CASSETGTNYGYTF,TGTGCCAGCAGCGAGACAGGGACTAACTATGGCTACACCTTC,TRBJ1-2,TRBV5-4,-,TRBD1
CASRKQGGTEAFF,TGTGCCAGCAGAAAACAGGGGGGCACTGAAGCTTTCTTT,TRBJ1-1,TRBV6-4,-,TRBD1
CASGTVYEQYF,TGTGCCAGCGGAACAGTCTACGAGCAGTACTTC,TRBJ2-7,TRBV12-3/TRBV12-4,-,-
CASTQGPAETQYF,TGTGCCAGCACCCAGGGGCCGGCAGAGACCCAGTACTTC,TRBJ2-5,TRBV7-2,few,-
CASSLSPGGGELFF,TGTGCCAGCAGCTTATCCCCGGGGGGCGGGGAGCTGTTTTTT,TRBJ2-2,TRBV7-6,few,TRBD2
CASSSTGLTQPQHF,TGCGCCAGCAGCTCAACAGGGTTAACTCAGCCCCAGCATTTT,TRBJ1-5,TRBV5-1,-,-
CSAGTNYGYTF,TGCAGCGCCGGGACAAACTATGGCTACACCTTC,TRBJ1-2,TRBV29-1,-,-
CSVERLRDFEAFF,TGCAGCGTTGAAAGACTCCGGGATTTTGAAGCTTTCTTT,TRBJ1-1,TRBV29-1,-,-
CASRQYDRDHEQYF,TGTGCCAGCAGGCAATATGACAGGGACCACGAGCAGTACTTC,TRBJ2-7,TRBV5-6,-,TRBD1
CASSVGNYGYTF,TGTGCCAGCAGCGTGGGCAACTATGGCTACACCTTC,TRBJ1-2,TRBV9,-,-
CASSERWTEAFF,TGTGCCAGCAGTGAGAGGTGGACTGAAGCTTTCTTT,TRBJ1-1,TRBV6-2/TRBV6-3,-,-
CASSLVENYGYTF,TGCGCCAGCAGCTTGGTGGAGAACTATGGCTACACCTTC,TRBJ1-2,TRBV5-1,-,-